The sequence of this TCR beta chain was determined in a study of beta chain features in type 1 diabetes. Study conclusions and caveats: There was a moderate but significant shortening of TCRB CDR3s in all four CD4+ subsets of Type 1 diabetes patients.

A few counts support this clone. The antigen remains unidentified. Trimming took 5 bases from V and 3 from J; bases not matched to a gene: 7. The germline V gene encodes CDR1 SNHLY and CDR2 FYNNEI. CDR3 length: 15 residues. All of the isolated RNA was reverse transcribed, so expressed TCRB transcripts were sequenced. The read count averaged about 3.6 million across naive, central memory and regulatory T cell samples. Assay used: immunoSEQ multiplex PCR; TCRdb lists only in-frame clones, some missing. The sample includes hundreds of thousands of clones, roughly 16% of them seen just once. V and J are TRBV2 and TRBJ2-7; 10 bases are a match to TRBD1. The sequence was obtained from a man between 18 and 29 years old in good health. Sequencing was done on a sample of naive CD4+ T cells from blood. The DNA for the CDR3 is TGTGCCAGCAGTCCCGTAGGGACAGGGGACTACGAGCAGTACTTC. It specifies CASSPVGTGDYEQYF.